These 26 T cell receptor beta chains were sequenced from one sample in a study of blood T cell repertoires in COVID-19. Measured with immunoSEQ multiplex PCR; TCRdb has only the in-frame clones, and not every one. The sample records approximately 150,000 clones, more than 85% being singletons. Input material: peripheral blood. These receptors came from a man aged 50-59 years with active or convalescent COVID-19.

The chain combines TRBV10-3 with TRBJ2-7, with 7 positions matching TRBD1. The CDR3 covers 13 residues. The junction had 11 bases not matched to a gene; V was cut back by 10 bases and J by 5 bases. Per germline, CDR1 ENHRY and CDR2 SYGVKD. The CDR3 region has the DNA TGTGCCACCCACCGTAGAACAGGGGACGAGCAGTACTTC. Translating gives CATHRRTGDEQYF.

The rearrangement uses TRBV6-5 and TRBJ2-1; 14 positions match TRBD2. The germline V gene has CDR1 MNHEY and CDR2 SVGAGI. The CDR3 spans 14 residues. V gave up 8 bases and J gave up 8 bases; unmatched junction bases: 5. CDR3 coding DNA: TGTGCCAGCGGACTAGCGGGAGGTAGGGATGAGCAGTTCTTC. It encodes CASGLAGGRDEQFF.

This clone was counted a few times. The chain recombines TRBV7-8 with TRBJ1-4; a possible D gene is TRBD1 (6 bases). Looked up from germline, CDR1 is SGHVS and CDR2 is FQNEAQ. The CDR3 loop spans 15 amino acids. V gave up 2 bases and J gave up 7 bases, with 14 bases separating them. The CDR3 DNA reads TGTGCCAGCAGCTTAAACAGGGTTCCGGTTGAAAAACTGTTTTTT. Translating it yields CASSLNRVPVEKLFF.

The chain couples TRBV6-5 to TRBJ1-6, with 7 bases fitting TRBD1. The CDR3 loop spans 14 amino acids. Per germline, CDR1 MNHEY and CDR2 SVGAGI. V gave up 5 bases and J gave up 11 bases; unmatched junction bases: 9. DNA for the CDR3: TGTGCCAGCAGTCCGGGACAGCAAAATCCACCCCTCCACTTT. It encodes CASSPGQQNPPLHF.

V usage is TRBV4-1 and J usage is TRBJ2-7; 12 bases match TRBD2. Germline assignment: CDR1 MGHRA and CDR2 YSYEKL. This CDR3 is 15 amino acids long. Trimming took 5 bases from V and 4 from J; bases not matched to a gene: 6. The CDR3 DNA reads as TGCGCCAGCAGCATGCTAGCGGGAGGGCCTTACGAGCAGTACTTC. This translates into CASSMLAGGPYEQYF.

The chain uses TRBV14 and TRBJ1-2; 7 bases fit TRBD1. The CDR3 runs 14 residues. Germline values: CDR1 SGHDN, CDR2 FVKESK. Trimming removed 1 base from V and 8 bases from J; junction bases left unmatched: 7. The CDR3 sequence: CASSQARTGGGYTF. The CDR3 nucleotides read TGTGCCAGCAGCCAAGCCCGGACAGGTGGAGGCTACACCTTC.

The chain recombines TRBV3-1 (or the pseudogene TRBV3-2) with TRBJ2-5, with a possible D match to TRBD1 (5 bases). V lost 2 bases and J lost 4, with 20 bases in between. Germline values: CDR1 LGHDT, CDR2 YNNKEL (reference sequence). The CDR3 is 17 amino acids. CDR3 sequence: CASSQRSQGVFLETQYF. CDR3 bases: TGTGCCAGCAGCCAACGTAGTCAAGGGGTATTTTTAGAGACCCAGTACTTC.

The gene calls are TRBV5-8 and TRBJ2-3; 7 bases are shared with TRBD1. After removal of 6 bases from V and 6 bases from J, the junction contained 16 bases not matched to a gene. This CDR3 contains 16 residues. The germline V gene encodes CDR1 SGHTS and CDR2 YDEGEE. CDR3 sequence (DNA): TGTGCCAGCACCCTGGGTCAGGCCAGGGGGTACGATACGCAGTATTTT. Protein: CASTLGQARGYDTQYF.

V usage is TRBV10-3 and J usage is TRBJ1-1, with D hard to call. Germline V CDR1 and CDR2: ENHRY, SYGVKD. The CDR3 is made up of 14 amino acids. V was shortened by 1 base and J by 1 base, with 7 bases between the two germline ends. The CDR3 DNA is TGTGCCATCAGTGAGTTGCCAGAGAACACTGAAGCTTTCTTT. Protein: CAISELPENTEAFF.

In this sample, this clone turned up a few times. The chain employs TRBV11-3 and TRBJ1-6; maybe TRBD1 (6 bases). Germline V CDR1 and CDR2: SGHNT, YENEEA. V was clipped by 1 base and J by 6 bases, with 10 bases between them. The length of the CDR3 is 15 residues. The CDR3 coding sequence is TGTGCCAGCAGCTTAGCGGACAGCGTTAATTCACCCCTCCACTTT. The encoded protein is CASSLADSVNSPLHF.

This chain uses TRBV4-1 with TRBJ1-4, with TRBD1 as a possible D gene (5 bases). The CDR3 is 16 residues long. Trimming pared 0 bases from V and 5 bases from J, leaving 13 bases between. CDR1 and CDR2 (germline): MGHRA, YSYEKL. This CDR3 reads CASSQDWGGPNEKLFF. As DNA, the CDR3 is TGCGCCAGCAGCCAAGATTGGGGGGGACCCAATGAAAAACTGTTTTTT.

The gene calls are TRBV28 and TRBJ2-7; TRBD1 matches 7 bases. CDR3 length: 15 residues. Germline V gene lookup returns CDR1 MDHEN and CDR2 SYDVKM. V was pared by 3 bases and J by 0 bases, with 5 bases of the junction left unmatched. The CDR3 nucleotides read TGTGCCAGCAGTTTCCCACAGGGGATCTCCTACGAGCAGTACTTC. Protein: CASSFPQGISYEQYF.

V and J are TRBV28 and TRBJ2-7; the D is unclear. This CDR3 comprises 11 residues. CDR1 MDHEN and CDR2 SYDVKM come from the germline V gene. V lost 5 bases to trimming and J lost 2 bases, with 4 bases between them. CDR3 in DNA: TGTGCCAGCAGTCTAACCTACGAGCAGTACTTC. Translating it yields CASSLTYEQYF. Together with reference TRBV28 and TRBJ2-7, the CDR3 gives the full variable domain: DVKVTQSSRYLVKRTGEKVFLECVQDMDHENMFWYRQDPGLGLRLIYFSYDVKMKEKGDIPEGYSVSREKKERFSLILESASTNQTSMYLCASSLTYEQYFGPGTRLTVT.

V usage is TRBV18 and J usage is TRBJ2-1, with 14 bases lining up with TRBD2. The trim removed 3 bases at V and 6 bases at J, leaving 4 bases unmatched. CDR3 size: 16 residues. Germline CDR1 and CDR2: KGHSH and LQKENI. The CDR3 sequence: CASSPMTSGRANEQFF. The CDR3 DNA sequence: TGTGCCAGCTCACCGATGACTAGCGGGAGGGCCAATGAGCAGTTCTTC.

The V call is TRBV28, the J call TRBJ2-2; the match to TRBD2 covers 9 bases. CDR3 length: 15 residues. Germline CDR1 MDHEN, CDR2 SYDVKM. V shed 7 bases and J 5 bases; nucleotides not matched to a gene: 8. The CDR3 here is CASNEAGGRTGELFF. The CDR3 region has the DNA TGTGCCAGCAACGAGGCGGGAGGGCGGACCGGGGAGCTGTTTTTT.

This sequence joins TRBV12-3 or TRBV12-4 and TRBJ2-5, with a tentative D call TRBD2 (5 bases). With 2 bases removed from V and 4 bases from J, the gap between germline ends came to 8 bases. This CDR3 has 13 amino acids. The CDR3: CASSLNGGETQYF. CDR3 nucleotide sequence: TGTGCCAGCAGTTTAAACGGAGGAGAGACCCAGTACTTC.

The chain links TRBV12-3 or TRBV12-4 to TRBJ2-7, with D unresolved. CDR3 length: 12 residues. The ends were cut back, 3 bases at V and 3 bases at J, with 6 bases in the middle. DNA for the CDR3: TGTGCCAGCAGTTTTACACGCTACGAGCAGTACTTC. This encodes CASSFTRYEQYF.

The chain is built from TRBV4-1 and TRBJ2-1, with D tentatively TRBD2 (6 bases). The CDR3 is made up of 16 amino acids. V was trimmed by 5 bases and J by 7 bases, leaving 21 bases between them. Germline lookup yields CDR1 MGHRA and CDR2 YSYEKL. The CDR3 here is CASSSATRGLRNEQFF. In nucleotides, the CDR3 is TGCGCCAGCAGCTCCGCGACTAGAGGTTTGCGTAATGAGCAGTTCTTC.

The chain combines TRBV15 with TRBJ1-2; D is undetermined. CDR3 size: 14 residues. V gave up 5 bases and J gave up 2 bases, with 12 bases separating them. CDR1 is LNHNV, CDR2 YYDKDF, per germline (reference sequence). CDR3 in amino acids: CATSDGGANYGYTF. Written as DNA, the CDR3 is TGTGCCACCAGCGATGGCGGCGCCAACTATGGCTACACCTTC.

V and J are TRBV3-1 (or the pseudogene TRBV3-2) and TRBJ2-3, with D possibly matching TRBD2 (5 bases). Germline assignment: CDR1 LGHDT and CDR2 YNNKEL (reference sequence). V was clipped by 3 bases and J by 1 base, with 14 bases between them. This CDR3 is 16 amino acids long. Here the CDR3 reads CASSHLSSSGTDTQYF. The CDR3 nucleotides are TGTGCCAGCAGCCACCTATCTAGCTCGGGCACAGATACGCAGTATTTT.

This sequence joins TRBV10-3 and TRBJ2-7; D not resolved. CDR3 size: 15 residues. Trimming removed 2 bases at V and 0 bases at J, with 11 bases between. Germline V CDR1 and CDR2: ENHRY, SYGVKD. CDR3 nucleotide sequence: TGTGCCATCAGTGAGGTAGCACCGAGCTCCTACGAGCAGTACTTC. It encodes CAISEVAPSSYEQYF.

The chain uses TRBV24-1 and TRBJ2-1; D possibly corresponds to TRBD2 (6 bases). The germline V gene has CDR1 KGHDR and CDR2 SFDVKD. This CDR3 spans 16 amino acids. V lost 3 bases to trimming and J lost 5 bases, with 16 bases between them. CDR3 protein: CATSDGGLAFNNEQFF. DNA for the CDR3: TGTGCCACCAGTGATGGGGGTCTAGCGTTTAACAATGAGCAGTTCTTC.

This chain joins TRBV6-5 and TRBJ2-7, with TRBD2 identical over 8 bases. The CDR3 is 13 amino acids. Germline CDR1 is MNHEY and CDR2 is SVGAGI. V trimming: 6 bases; J trimming: 3 bases; junction bases outside the gene matches: 4. CDR3 sequence (DNA): TGTGCCAGCAGACTAGCGGAGATCTACGAGCAGTACTTC. Translating it yields CASRLAEIYEQYF.

V usage is TRBV28 and J usage is TRBJ2-3, with a tentative D call TRBD2 (7 bases). From germline, CDR1 is MDHEN and CDR2 SYDVKM. The ends were cut back, 2 bases at V and 5 bases at J, with 14 bases in the middle. CDR3 length equals 15 residues. This chain's CDR3 is CASSLGGARLDTQYF. The CDR3 DNA is TGTGCCAGCAGTTTAGGGGGGGCGCGGCTAGATACGCAGTATTTT.

Of note for this clone: Other nucleotide sequences from this sample produce the same CDR3. The gene calls are TRBV5-1 and TRBJ1-1; D may be TRBD1 (6 bases). The CDR3 totals 15 residues. Germline V gives CDR1 SGHRS, CDR2 YFSETQ. The V end was cut by 0 bases, the J end by 1 base, with 10 bases between. CDR3 coding DNA: TGCGCCAGCAGCTTGGGTTCAGGGGCGAACACTGAAGCTTTCTTT. Its protein product is CASSLGSGANTEAFF.

The genes are TRBV7-9 and TRBJ2-7, with 12 bases fitting TRBD2. V lost 5 bases, J lost 3 bases, and 5 bases stayed unmatched. There are 15 residues in the CDR3. Germline lookup yields CDR1 SEHNR and CDR2 FQNEAQ (reference sequence). The DNA of the CDR3 is TGTGCCAGCAGCCATACTAGCGGGAGGCGCTACGAGCAGTACTTC. Protein sequence: CASSHTSGRRYEQYF.